Shown below are 26 T cell receptor beta chains from a single sample sequenced in a study of cytomegalovirus exposure and HLA in healthy donors. Method: immunoSEQ multiplex PCR; TCRdb's copy keeps in-frame clones and lacks some. The table records tens of thousands of clones, around 96% of them present only once. Sequencing was carried out using PBMCs. These receptors all come from a man younger than 35 in good health and CMV-seropositive.

The chain recombines TRBV29-1 with TRBJ2-1, with TRBD2 identical over 10 bases. CDR3 length: 17 residues. The junction had 10 bases not matched to a gene; V was cut back by 3 bases and J by 2 bases. Germline V gene data show CDR1 as SQVTM and CDR2 as ANQGSEA. The CDR3 DNA reads TGCAGCGTTGAGCTAGCGGGGGACCTCACAACCTACAATGAGCAGTTCTTC. Translating gives CSVELAGDLTTYNEQFF.

The genes are TRBV10-3 and TRBJ2-6; perhaps TRBD1 as D (7 bases). V gave up 8 bases and J gave up 0 bases, with 14 bases separating them. CDR3 length: 16 residues. CDR1 is ENHRY, CDR2 SYGVKD, per germline. CDR3 protein: CAIDPGGGSGANVLTF. CDR3 DNA sequence: TGTGCCATCGATCCAGGGGGAGGCTCTGGGGCCAACGTCCTGACTTTC.

The chain recombines TRBV12-2 with TRBJ1-6; no DNA check was done on the table's D call, TRBD1. TRBV12-2 has pseudogene status. CDR3 size: 16 residues. The CDR3 region is CASRLCGQGCVSPLHF. The DNA of the CDR3 is TGTGCAAGTCGCCTTTGCGGACAGGGCTGCGTGTCACCCCTCCACTTT.

V is TRBV11-2 and J is TRBJ1-4, with TRBD1 as a possible D gene (5 bases). The germline CDR1 and CDR2 sequences are SGHAT and FQNNGV. This CDR3 spans 16 amino acids. Trimming took 3 bases from V and 10 from J, leaving 21 bases between them. The CDR3 is CASSLDPGASGGKLFF. CDR3 bases: TGTGCCAGCAGCTTGGATCCCGGGGCCTCCGGGGGAAAACTGTTTTTT.

CDR3 in amino acids: CASRGTGDRKEQFF. The CDR3 bases are TGTGCCAGCCGGGGGACAGGGGACCGCAAGGAGCAGTTCTTC. The chain carries TRBV5-4 and TRBJ2-1; 10 positions match TRBD1. Trimming at V came to 7 bases and at J to 10 bases, leaving 11 bases not matched to a gene. This CDR3 region has 14 residues. The germline V gene encodes CDR1 SGHNT and CDR2 YYREEE (reference sequence).

The V and J genes are TRBV11-3 and TRBJ2-3; 13 nucleotides match TRBD2. Trimming at V came to 8 bases and at J to 3 bases, leaving 5 bases not matched to a gene. The CDR3 is made up of 15 amino acids. Germline V gives CDR1 SGHNT, CDR2 YENEEA. CDR3 sequence (DNA): TGTGCCAGCGGAGGACTAGCGGGGGTGACAGATACGCAGTATTTT. Protein sequence: CASGGLAGVTDTQYF.

The chain employs TRBV7-8 and TRBJ1-6; TRBD1 agrees at 7 bases. CDR3 size: 15 residues. CDR1 is SGHVS, CDR2 FQNEAQ, per germline. J gave up 7 bases and V 1 base, and 4 bases lay outside the gene matches. CDR3 nucleotide sequence: TGTGCCAGCAGCTTAGGAGGGGGCTGGAATTCACCCCTCCACTTT. Protein product: CASSLGGGWNSPLHF.

This chain links TRBV4-3 with TRBJ1-2; a weak D match, TRBD1 (5 bases). CDR1 is LGHNA, CDR2 YSLEER, per germline. Trimming left V 0 bases short and J 8 bases short, with 13 bases between. The CDR3 totals 14 residues. CDR3 coding DNA: TGCGCCAGCAGCCAAGATATAGGGGTTTACGGCTACACCTTC. Protein sequence: CASSQDIGVYGYTF.

This chain joins TRBV9 and TRBJ2-7, with D maybe TRBD1 (6 bases). V gave up 0 bases and J gave up 2 bases, with 9 bases separating them. Per the germline V gene, CDR1 is SGDLS and CDR2 is YYNGEE. CDR3 length: 14 residues. CDR3 in amino acids: CASSVGQGTYEQYF. The CDR3 DNA sequence: TGTGCCAGCAGCGTAGGGCAGGGGACCTACGAGCAGTACTTC.

The chain uses TRBV28 and TRBJ1-5; D may be TRBD1 (5 bases). There are 16 residues in the CDR3. The germline V gene has CDR1 MDHEN and CDR2 SYDVKM. V was shortened by 5 bases and J by 0 bases, with 14 bases between the two germline ends. CDR3 protein: CASSPGGAGSNQPQHF. The CDR3 bases are TGTGCCAGCAGTCCCGGGGGTGCGGGTAGCAATCAGCCCCAGCATTTT.

The chain links TRBV6-4 to TRBJ2-1, with 9 bases lining up with TRBD1. V shed 3 bases and J 6 bases; nucleotides not matched to a gene: 9. Germline V gene sequence: CDR1 MRHNA, CDR2 SNTAGT. The CDR3 has 16 amino acids. The CDR3 is CASSENPGQGGNEQFF. DNA of the CDR3: TGTGCCAGCAGTGAAAACCCGGGACAGGGAGGCAATGAGCAGTTCTTC.

The chain is built from TRBV11-2 and TRBJ2-5; D might be TRBD2 (7 bases). The V gene lost 2 bases and the J gene lost 5 bases, with 18 bases spanning the gap. Looked up from germline, CDR1 is SGHAT and CDR2 is FQNNGV. CDR3 length equals 16 residues. CDR3 sequence (DNA): TGTGCCAGCAGCTTAAGGGGGGGTTTCCCCTCGGAGACCCAGTACTTC. It is translated as CASSLRGGFPSETQYF.

V is TRBV6-1 and J is TRBJ1-5; D is unclear. The CDR3 runs to 13 residues. The V gene's germline CDR1 is MNHNS and CDR2 SASEGT. The germline V and J ends were trimmed by 3 bases and 4 bases, with 7 bases remaining between them. CDR3 protein: CASSERDNQPQHF. In DNA, the CDR3 is TGTGCCAGCAGTGAGCGGGATAATCAGCCCCAGCATTTT.

The V call is TRBV7-6, the J call TRBJ2-7, with D unresolved. V was cut by 5 bases and J by 4 bases, with 12 bases left in between. From germline, CDR1 is SGHVS and CDR2 FNYEAQ. This CDR3 is 13 amino acids long. CDR3 residues: CASSATAAYEQYF. CDR3 DNA sequence: TGTGCCAGCAGCGCGACTGCTGCATACGAGCAGTACTTC.

In DNA form, the CDR3 reads TGTGCCAGCAGTAGGACTAGTGGGGACTACAATGAGCAGTTCTTC. It translates to CASSRTSGDYNEQFF. This rearrangement joins TRBV28 to TRBJ2-1, with 7 nucleotides matching TRBD2. This CDR3 spans 15 amino acids. In germline, CDR1 is MDHEN, CDR2 SYDVKM. J gave up 3 bases and V 5 bases, and 7 bases lay outside the gene matches.

The CDR3 here is CASSLGSGVSNEQFF. CDR3 nucleotides: TGTGCCAGCAGCTTAGGATCGGGAGTGAGCAATGAGCAGTTCTTC. The chain couples TRBV7-8 to TRBJ2-1; the D gene is possibly TRBD2 (6 bases). The CDR3 sequence is 15 residues long. The V end was cut by 1 base, the J end by 6 bases, with 13 bases between. Germline lookup yields CDR1 SGHVS and CDR2 FQNEAQ.

V gene TRBV15 combines with J gene TRBJ2-3, with 7 bases aligning to TRBD2. Germline CDR1 reads LNHNV; CDR2 reads YYDKDF (reference sequence). The CDR3 sequence is 17 residues long. The V segment lost 3 bases and the J segment 0 bases; nucleotides outside the gene matches: 9. The CDR3 DNA sequence: TGTGCCACCAGCAGTACCTGGGGAGCGGGGAGCACAGATACGCAGTATTTT. This sequence encodes CATSSTWGAGSTDTQYF.

V is TRBV6-6 and J is TRBJ1-3; 11 nucleotides agree with TRBD1. CDR1 MNHNY and CDR2 SVGAGI come from the germline V gene (reference sequence). The CDR3 contains 14 residues. Unmatched junction bases numbered 2, after V lost 6 bases and J lost 4 bases. The CDR3 DNA reads as TGTGCCAGCAGGGGGACAGGGGGAGGAAACACCATATATTTT. Protein sequence: CASRGTGGGNTIYF.

For this clone: Relative to the germline gene, one junction end is altered; a read error may explain this. CDR3 coding DNA: TGTGCCAGTTCACCACCCCCCCCGGACAGGGTTAATGGCTACACCTTC. Translated, it gives CASSPPPPDRVNGYTF. The rearrangement uses TRBV18 and TRBJ1-2; 8 bases are a match to TRBD1. CDR1 is KGHSH and CDR2 is LQKENI in the germline V gene. The CDR3 totals 16 residues.

This clone was counted once. CDR3 in DNA: TGTGCCAGCAGACCGGACAGGGGGCAGGTCAATGAGCAGTTCTTC. It specifies CASRPDRGQVNEQFF. The chain carries TRBV27 and TRBJ2-1; 11 bases are shared with TRBD1. Looked up from germline, CDR1 is MNHEY and CDR2 is SMNVEV (reference sequence). This CDR3 is built from 15 residues. With V trimmed by 6 bases and J by 6 bases, 7 bases remained unmatched.

This chain links TRBV6-5 with TRBJ2-7, with 12 positions matching TRBD2. J lost 10 bases, V lost 4 bases, and 5 bases had no gene match. Germline V lookup: CDR1 MNHEY, CDR2 SVGAGI. This CDR3 is built from 13 residues. The CDR3: CASSLAGLAGQYF. CDR3 nucleotides: TGTGCCAGCAGTTTAGCTGGACTAGCGGGACAGTACTTC.

This clone appeared a few times. The chain combines TRBV9 with TRBJ2-2; D ambiguous. Germline loops: CDR1 SGDLS, CDR2 YYNGEE. V gave up 3 bases and J gave up 0 bases, with 9 bases separating them. The CDR3 totals 15 residues. The CDR3: CASSDNAANTGELFF. CDR3 DNA sequence: TGTGCCAGCAGCGATAACGCAGCGAACACCGGGGAGCTGTTTTTT.

This clone is a singleton in its sample. The rearrangement uses TRBV19 and TRBJ2-5; TRBD1 aligns across 8 bases. The germline V gene encodes CDR1 LNHDA and CDR2 SQIVND (reference sequence). The CDR3 consists of 14 residues. J lost 2 bases, V lost 4 bases, and 3 bases had no gene match. DNA of the CDR3: TGTGCCAGTAGTACATGGACAGGGCAAGAGACCCAGTACTTC. Encoded protein: CASSTWTGQETQYF.

The table lists this clone with a count of one. The J gene is TRBJ2-1, the V gene TRBV2; the match to TRBD2 covers 7 bases. The CDR3 totals 16 residues. Germline trimming cut 6 bases from V and 0 bases from J; bases unmatched to any gene: 8. Germline loops: CDR1 SNHLY, CDR2 FYNNEI. The CDR3 loop is CASRGWGGDSYNEQFF. CDR3 nucleotides: TGTGCCAGCAGGGGTTGGGGAGGGGACTCCTACAATGAGCAGTTCTTC. The whole variable domain, remainder taken from reference TRBV2 and TRBJ2-1, is EPEVTQTPSHQVTQMGQEVILRCVPISNHLYFYWYRQILGQKVEFLVSFYNNEISEKSEIFDDQFSVERPDGSNFTLKIRSTKLEDSAMYFCASRGWGGDSYNEQFFGPGTRLTVL.

This chain uses TRBV19 with TRBJ2-7, with 9 bases that match TRBD1. The CDR3 length is 13 residues. In germline, CDR1 is LNHDA, CDR2 SQIVND (reference sequence). The V segment lost 5 bases and the J segment 7 bases; nucleotides outside the gene matches: 6. The chain's CDR3 is CASSPDRGGEQYF. The CDR3 DNA sequence: TGTGCCAGTAGTCCCGACAGGGGGGGTGAGCAGTACTTC.

V usage is TRBV5-1 and J usage is TRBJ2-1; D is perhaps TRBD1 (7 bases). V was shortened by 1 base and J by 5 bases, with 16 bases between the two germline ends. CDR1 and CDR2 from the germline V gene are SGHRS and YFSETQ. This CDR3 spans 16 amino acids. CDR3 in DNA: TGCGCCAGCAGCTTGAATGGCGGGACAGATCACAATGAGCAGTTCTTC. Amino acid sequence: CASSLNGGTDHNEQFF.